Sequencing of this T cell receptor beta chain was carried out in a study of beta chain features in type 1 diabetes. This clone has more than one count but fewer than ten. Its antigen is undetermined. CDR3 length: 13 amino acids. The V gene lost 6 bases and the J gene lost 2 bases, with 11 bases spanning the gap. Germline values: CDR1 MGHDK, CDR2 SYGVNS. The investigators reverse transcribed all of the isolated RNA, so they sequenced expressed TCRB transcripts. TCRdb's table, derived via immunoSEQ multiplex PCR, lists solely in-frame clones and lacks some. The sample records under 250,000 clones, roughly a tenth being singletons. General study results and limits: When VDJ junctions were examined, type 1 diabetes patients showed fewer insertions and more deletions. Among all four CD4+ subsets, Type 1 diabetes patients had TCRB CDR3s that were moderately but significantly shorter. High TCR expression in some cells could lead to their over-representation in cDNA sequencing.

The specimen was central memory CD4+ T cells from blood. This TCR was recovered from a man aged 18 to 29 in good health. The chain joins TRBV25-1 to TRBJ2-7, with D possibly called TRBD1 or TRBD2 (5 bases each). The CDR3 region is CASRGPQPYEQYF. The CDR3 nucleotides read TGTGCCAGCAGGGGACCACAACCCTACGAGCAGTACTTC.